One sample yielded the 9 T cell receptor beta chains listed below, sequenced in a study of blood T cells in healthy people across ages. Using a J-beta primer mix together with a sample-barcoded 5' primer, a second PCR was run for roughly 7 to 11 cycles. Each CDR3 protein gets one entry after TCRdb re-called the 5' RACE reads with MiXCR. The data contain roughly 700,000 distinct CDR3 sequences, 49% of them seen just once; the ten biggest clones take up under 35%. Source material: blood. All receptors come from a woman between 55 and 75 years old in good health.

The chain is built from TRBV7-2 and TRBJ2-5; 9 nucleotides match TRBD2. Germline V gene sequence: CDR1 SGHTA, CDR2 FQGNSA. The CDR3 spans 14 residues. The junction had 12 bases not matched to a gene; V was cut back by 5 bases and J by 11 bases. The CDR3 loop reads CASSTGLASYGQYF. CDR3 DNA sequence: TGTGCCAGCAGCACGGGACTAGCCAGCTACGGGCAGTACTTC.

The sample holds a few counts of this clonotype. V and J are TRBV20-1 and TRBJ2-1; 10 bases are a match to TRBD2. V dropped 6 bases and J dropped 3; count of bases not matched to a gene: 14. The CDR3 is 17 amino acids. CDR1 is DFQATT and CDR2 is SNEGSKA in the germline V gene (reference sequence). Here the CDR3 reads CSASPSATSGYYNEQFF. The DNA of the CDR3 is TGCAGTGCGTCCCCTAGCGCGACTAGCGGGTACTACAATGAGCAGTTCTTC.

Comment on this clonotype: One end of the junction is discordant with germline, which a read error may explain. V gene TRBV28 combines with J gene TRBJ2-2; maybe TRBD1 (6 bases). The germline V gene has CDR1 MDHEN and CDR2 SYDVKM. The length of the CDR3 is 14 residues. This CDR3 reads CASRTGRSPGELFF. The CDR3 DNA is TGTGCCAGCAGAACAGGGCGCAGTCCCGGGGAACTGTTTTTT.

The chain has TRBV27 and TRBJ2-1, with 7 nucleotides matching TRBD1. The germline V gene encodes CDR1 MNHEY and CDR2 SMNVEV (reference sequence). There are 14 residues in the CDR3. The V segment lost 6 bases and the J segment 9 bases; nucleotides outside the gene matches: 11. The CDR3 spells CASRSHWTGGEQFF. For the CDR3, the DNA is TGTGCCAGCAGATCTCATTGGACAGGCGGTGAGCAGTTCTTC.

J is TRBJ2-2 and V is TRBV20-1; D unresolved. V was trimmed by 3 bases and J by 4 bases, leaving 12 bases between them. This CDR3 has 14 residues. CDR1 is DFQATT and CDR2 is SNEGSKA in the germline V gene (reference sequence). The CDR3 nucleotides read TGCAGTGCTAGTGTCGCGTCAGGCACCGGGGAGCTGTTTTTT. Protein: CSASVASGTGELFF.

The chain joins TRBV6-6 to TRBJ2-7, with 7 bases lining up with TRBD2. This CDR3 has 15 amino acids. The germline CDR1 and CDR2 sequences are MNHNY and SVGAGI (reference sequence). Losses at the gene ends were 5 bases for V and 2 bases for J; bases not matched to a gene: 9. Here the CDR3 reads CASSRMRERPYEQYF. DNA of the CDR3: TGTGCCAGCAGTAGAATGCGGGAGAGGCCCTACGAGCAGTACTTC.

This clonotype came up once. The V gene is TRBV2, the J gene TRBJ2-7; a possible D gene is TRBD1 (5 bases). The V end was cut by 5 bases, the J end by 3 bases, with 17 bases between. Germline-derived CDR1 and CDR2 are SNHLY and FYNNEI. CDR3 size: 15 residues. The CDR3 nucleotides read TGTGCCAGCAGTTACGGCAGGGCCCCCTACTACGAGCAGTACTTC. Its translation is CASSYGRAPYYEQYF.

The chain is built from TRBV13 and TRBJ2-3; no definite D call. There are 12 residues in the CDR3. In germline, CDR1 is PRHDT, CDR2 FYEKMQ (reference sequence). Trimming took 5 bases from V and 3 from J, leaving 6 bases between them. CDR3 DNA: TGTGCCAGCAGCGGGGAAACAGATACGCAGTATTTT. Amino acid sequence: CASSGETDTQYF.

The V call is TRBV20-1, the J call TRBJ2-3, with 7 bases that match TRBD2. This CDR3 is built from 14 residues. J gave up 2 bases and V 0 bases, and 2 bases lay outside the gene matches. Germline CDR1 reads DFQATT; CDR2 reads SNEGSKA (reference sequence). The CDR3 here is CSARETSPTDTQYF. DNA of the CDR3: TGCAGTGCTAGAGAGACTAGCCCCACAGATACGCAGTATTTT.